These T cell receptor beta chains were read from a single sample in a study of tumor-infiltrating lymphocytes in primary liver carcinoma. TCRdb fed the multiplex PCR reads into MiXCR, producing one record per CDR3 protein. The sample consists of roughly 91,000 distinct CDR3 sequences, 55% to 75% of them appearing once. Sequencing was carried out using liver tumor tissue from sampling region 5. The receptors were gathered from a woman aged 55-69 years with primary liver carcinoma and hepatitis B virus infection. CDR3s include the opening cysteine and the closing phenylalanine or tryptophan. The D gene is left open where the match is weak. Rows may omit the clone size; those that give it use once, few, many or a size class.

>TRBJ2-1|TRBV5-1|TRBD2|once
TGCGCCAGCAGCTTCTTACTAGCGGGGGGGAACGAGCAGTCCTTC
CASSFLLAGGNEQSF
>TRBJ1-1|TRBV11-2|NA|NA
TGTGCCAGCAGCTTCCATGGTGGGTCTGAAGCTTTCTTT
CASSFHGGSEAFF
>TRBJ2-5|TRBV18|NA|NA
TGTGCCAGTTCACTTTCGTCGGGGGAGACCCAGTACTTC
CASSLSSGETQYF
>TRBJ1-5|TRBV7-8|NA|many
TGTGCCAGCAGCCGGACTGGTAATAGCAATCAGCCCCAGCATTTT
CASSRTGNSNQPQHF
>TRBJ2-7|TRBV28|TRBD2|NA
TGTGCCAGCAGACCCGGGGGGGGACCGTTCGGCGAGCAGTACTTC
CASRPGGGPFGEQYF
>TRBJ2-7|TRBV11-2|TRBD2|NA
TGTGCCAGCGGCTTGACTAGCGAGAGTTACGAGGAGTACTTC
CASGLTSESYEEYF
>TRBJ2-3|TRBV29-1|NA|NA
TGCAGCGTTGAAGTCAGGTGGCGAGGCACAGATACGCAGTATTTT
CSVEVRWRGTDTQYF
>TRBJ2-1|TRBV28|TRBD2|NA
TGTGCCAGCAGTGCCGTTGGCGGGAGTCGGTCCTGCAATGAGCAGTTCTTC
CASSAVGGSRSCNEQFF
>TRBJ2-3|TRBV29-1|TRBD2|NA
TGCAGCGTGGTGGGCGGGAGAGGCACAGATACGCAATATTTT
CSVVGGRGTDTQYF
>TRBJ2-7|TRBV11-2|TRBD2|NA
TGTGTCAGCAGCTTTGGGACTAGCAGTTACAAAGAGCAGTACTTC
CVSSFGTSSYKEQYF
>TRBJ2-1|TRBV28|NA|NA
TGTACCAGCCTTCAGGGGGGAGGGGCGAAGTACAATGAGCAGTTCTTC
CTSLQGGGAKYNEQFF
>TRBJ2-7|TRBV9|TRBD2|NA
TGTGCCATCAGCCCGGGACTAGCGCCGTACGAGCAGTACTTC
CAISPGLAPYEQYF
>TRBJ1-5|TRBV11-2|NA|NA
TGTACCAGCAGAGAAGAGGGGTCGCATCAGCCCCAGCATTTT
CTSREEGSHQPQHF
>TRBJ1-1|TRBV28|TRBD1|NA
TGTGCCACCAGTTGGGGACAGGCTAACACCGAAGCTTTCTTT
CATSWGQANTEAFF
>TRBJ2-2|TRBV11-2|TRBD2|NA
TGTGTCAGCAGCCCCGACCTCGGGACTAGCGGGATGGGAACCGGGGAGCTGCTTTTT
CVSSPDLGTSGMGTGELLF
>TRBJ2-2|TRBV11-3|NA|NA
TGTGCGAGCAGGAACCATAAGGACACCGGGGAGCTGTTTTTT
CASRNHKDTGELFF
>TRBJ2-3|TRBV20-1|TRBD1|NA
TGCAGTGCTAGAGATGTCAGGGGGCGCCGGACCTCCCGGACAGATACGCAGTATTTT
CSARDVRGRRTSRTDTQYF
>TRBJ2-1|TRBV24-1|TRBD2|many
TGTGCCACCAGTGTTGGGACTAGCGGGACGCTTTACAATGAGCAGTTCTTC
CATSVGTSGTLYNEQFF
>TRBJ2-3|TRBV12-3/TRBV12-4|NA|many
TGTGCCAGCAGTTTATCGCGCGGTGTGGTTACGCAGTATTTT
CASSLSRGVVTQYF
>TRBJ1-5|TRBV6-1|NA|many
TGTGCCAGCAGTGTAAGGGAGAATCAGCCCCAGCATTTT
CASSVRENQPQHF
>TRBJ2-2|TRBV6-5|NA|NA
TGTGCCACCAAGACCAGCGGGTACCTGCGGGGCACCAGGGAGCTGTTTTTT
CATKTSGYLRGTRELFF
>TRBJ2-1|TRBV12-3/TRBV12-4|NA|NA
TGTGCCAGCAGGGGGGGACTGGGAGCCTACAATGAGCAGTTCTTC
CASRGGLGAYNEQFF
>TRBJ1-1|TRBV10-1|NA|NA
TGCGTCAGCAGTGAGTCAACATCTGGAAGGACTGAAGCTTTCTTT
CVSSESTSGRTEAFF
>TRBJ2-1|TRBV5-1|TRBD2|NA
TGCGCCAGCAGCTCGGGGACTAGCAACTACAATGTGCAGTTCTTC
CASSSGTSNYNVQFF
>TRBJ2-3|TRBV6-2/TRBV6-3|NA|NA
TGTGCCAGCAGTTACTCTGGCATAGGTACGCAGTATTTT
CASSYSGIGTQYF
>TRBJ1-1|TRBV11-3|NA|NA
TGTGCCAGCAGCCAGGACGGATTAAACACTGAAGCTTCCTTT
CASSQDGLNTEASF
>TRBJ2-7|TRBV6-5|NA|NA
TGTGCCAGCAATTACTCCGCAGGGTCCTCCTGCGAGCAGTACTTC
CASNYSAGSSCEQYF
>TRBJ2-2|TRBV28|TRBD2|once
TGTGCCAGTAATTTCGGGACTAGCGGGAGGTACCCGGGAGCTGTTTTT
CASNFGTSGRYPGAVF
>TRBJ2-5|TRBV5-1|NA|many
TGCGCCAGCAGCTGGGGGGACAGCCTCCAAGAGACCCAGTACTTC
CASSWGDSLQETQYF
>TRBJ2-2|TRBV5-1|NA|many
TGCGCCAGCAGCTTGCGTATGGGGGGAGAGACCGGGGAGCTGTTTTTT
CASSLRMGGETGELFF
>TRBJ2-2|TRBV28|TRBD1|NA
TGTGCCAGCAGTTTCGGCGCGGCAGGGGGCCTCAGCTGGGAGCTGTTCTTT
CASSFGAAGGLSWELFF